This TCR beta chain was captured in a study of cytomegalovirus exposure and HLA in healthy donors. Study-wide results and limits: Later analysis demonstrated an association between a missense DCLRE1C variant and TCR beta V- and J-gene trimming. The analysis excluded some indistinguishable V segments, including TRBV6-2 and TRBV6-3. Most TCR sequences were uncommon, yet certain public TCRs appeared in many donors.

Comment on this clone: Its antigen is unidentified.

The PCR ran on 60 Vbeta and 13 Jbeta primers. In the authors' workflow: Unique TCR beta chains totaled approximately 83 million in a later count, with approximately 11 million of them shared. Assay: immunoSEQ multiplex PCR; the TCRdb copy retains only in-frame clones and omits some. Clonal size and the V and J genes are those of that table, whereas D and trimming came from the DNA. The table has some 170,000 clones, 80% to 90% seen once. The CDR3 is made up of 16 amino acids. Trimming at V came to 0 bases and at J to 5 bases, leaving 8 bases not matched to a gene. In germline, CDR1 is KGHSH, CDR2 LQKENI.

V usage is TRBV18 and J usage is TRBJ1-1; 8 bases map to TRBD1. The source is a woman aged 45-59 years in good health and CMV-seronegative. The sequencing sample was made of PBMCs. In DNA, the CDR3 is TGTGCCAGCTCACCACCGGGTCCAGGGGGCAAAACTGAAGCTTTCTTT. Its translation is CASSPPGPGGKTEAFF. The entire variable domain, with the rest obtained from reference TRBV18 and TRBJ1-1, is as follows: NAGVMQNPRHLVRRRGQEARLRCSPMKGHSHVYWYRQLPEEGLKFMVYLQKENIIDESGMPKERFSAEFPKEGPSILRIQQVVRGDSAAYFCASSPPGPGGKTEAFFGQGTRLTVV.